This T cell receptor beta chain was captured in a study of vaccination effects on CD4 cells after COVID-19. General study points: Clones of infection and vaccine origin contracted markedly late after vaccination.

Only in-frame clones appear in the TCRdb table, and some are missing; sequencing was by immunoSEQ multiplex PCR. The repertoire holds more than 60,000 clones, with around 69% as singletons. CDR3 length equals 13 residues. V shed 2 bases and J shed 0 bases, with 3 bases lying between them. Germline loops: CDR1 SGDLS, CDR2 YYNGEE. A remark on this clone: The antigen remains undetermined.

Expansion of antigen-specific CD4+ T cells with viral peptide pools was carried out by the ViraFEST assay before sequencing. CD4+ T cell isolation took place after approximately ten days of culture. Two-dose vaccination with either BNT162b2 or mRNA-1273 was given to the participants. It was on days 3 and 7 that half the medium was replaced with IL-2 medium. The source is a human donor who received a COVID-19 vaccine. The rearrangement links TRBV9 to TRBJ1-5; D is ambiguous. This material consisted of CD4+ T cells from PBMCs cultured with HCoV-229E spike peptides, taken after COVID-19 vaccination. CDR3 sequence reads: CASSVNSNQPQHF. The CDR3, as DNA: TGTGCCAGCAGCGTGAATAGCAATCAGCCCCAGCATTTT.